This T cell receptor (beta chain) was sequenced in a study of molecular identifiers for immune sequencing clone quantification. Bulk libraries came from a prior protocol with listed TCR primers. TCRdb re-derived calls from the PCR reads in MiXCR, one entry per CDR3 protein. The data contain some 93,000 distinct CDR3 sequences, 21% of them seen just once; the ten biggest clones take up 1% to 1.2%. Naive CD8 library inputs spanned roughly 17,000 to 1,100,000 sorted cells and 10%, 30% or 50% RNA. When naive CD8 T cells were sorted, they were gated as CD8+CD4-CCR7+CD45RA+. The material sequenced was naive CD8+ T cells from blood, with Jurkat cell RNA spiked in. Sample subset: FACS-sorted CD8+CD4-CCR7+CD45RA+ naive T cells. The clonotype was recovered from a human donor in good health. Some libraries in this study had Jurkat cell RNA spiked in.

CDR3 coding DNA: TGTGCCAGCAGTTCCGTACAGGGGGGGGCCGGGGAGCTGTTTTTT. It is translated as CASSSVQGGAGELFF. This sequence joins TRBV28 and TRBJ2-2; possibly TRBD1 for D (8 bases). V lost 4 bases, J lost 6 bases, and 15 bases lay in between. Germline CDR1 is MDHEN and CDR2 is SYDVKM. The CDR3 totals 15 residues.